The sequence of this TCR beta chain was determined in a study of OX40 agonist ivuxolimab in advanced cancers. Overall study results and limits: Partial responders receiving 0.1-3.0 mg/kg showed among the lowest clonal expansion.

As for this clone: What it binds is not known.

V lost 1 base to trimming and J lost 5 bases; unmatched junction nucleotides: 4. This CDR3 is 14 amino acids long. From germline, CDR1 is MNHEY and CDR2 SMNVEV (reference sequence). Profiled with immunoSEQ multiplex PCR; TCRdb holds only in-frame clones, not every one. The data hold approximately 110,000 clones, with less than 95% observed a single time. Blood samples were obtained at baseline, cycle 4 day 1, and cycle 7 day 1. The genes are TRBV27 and TRBJ2-7; 8 bases are shared with TRBD2. This receptor was taken from an adult with an advanced solid tumor such as melanoma, head and neck, liver or kidney cancer. The starting material was CD4+ or CD8+ T cells sorted from blood, obtained in a trial of the OX40 agonist ivuxolimab. The chain's CDR3 is CASSLFSGGDEQYF. DNA of the CDR3: TGTGCCAGCAGTTTATTTTCGGGAGGGGACGAGCAGTACTTC.